What follows are 9 T cell receptor beta chains derived from one specimen sequenced in a study of blood T cell repertoires in COVID-19. The repertoire was sequenced with immunoSEQ multiplex PCR; TCRdb's copy has only in-frame clones and lacks some. The data show a few hundred thousand clones, 85% to 90% seen once. The sequenced sample consisted of peripheral blood. The receptor source for this set is a woman in her forties with acute or convalescent COVID-19.

The chain is built from TRBV6-5 and TRBJ1-4; a possible D gene is TRBD1 (6 bases). The CDR3 is made up of 13 amino acids. The germline V gene has CDR1 MNHEY and CDR2 SVGAGI. The germline V and J ends were trimmed by 8 bases and 5 bases, with 12 bases remaining between them. The CDR3: CASSRTENEKLFF. The CDR3 DNA follows: TGTGCCAGCTCTAGGACAGAGAATGAAAAACTGTTTTTT.

This clone occurred once. The chain couples TRBV18 to TRBJ2-3, with TRBD1 identical over 9 bases. V lost 3 bases, J lost 4 bases, and 5 bases stayed unmatched. The germline CDR1 and CDR2 sequences are KGHSH and LQKENI. The length of the CDR3 is 15 residues. The DNA of the CDR3 is TGTGCCAGCTCACCCGGACAGGGGAGGCCAGATACGCAGTATTTT. It codes for CASSPGQGRPDTQYF. The whole variable domain, filled in from reference TRBV18 and TRBJ2-3, reads NAGVMQNPRHLVRRRGQEARLRCSPMKGHSHVYWYRQLPEEGLKFMVYLQKENIIDESGMPKERFSAEFPKEGPSILRIQQVVRGDSAAYFCASSPGQGRPDTQYFGPGTRLTVL.

This sequence joins TRBV10-3 and TRBJ2-1; TRBD1 matches 9 bases. This CDR3 contains 14 residues. The V gene end was trimmed by 8 bases and the J gene end by 3 bases; junction bases not matched to a gene: 5. The germline V gene has CDR1 ENHRY and CDR2 SYGVKD. CDR3 DNA: TGTGCCATCGAGTCGGGACAGGGCTACAATGAGCAGTTCTTC. Amino acids: CAIESGQGYNEQFF.

V usage is TRBV14 and J usage is TRBJ2-5; 9 bases align to TRBD2. This CDR3 is 19 amino acids long. Trimming cost V 0 bases and J 2 bases; bases outside gene matches: 13. Germline V gene sequence: CDR1 SGHDN, CDR2 FVKESK. CDR3 coding DNA: TGTGCCAGCAGCCAAGAGAAGGGGAGTAGCGGGGGTACTCAAGAGACCCAGTACTTC. Its translation: CASSQEKGSSGGTQETQYF. Full variable domain (rest looked up from reference TRBV14 and TRBJ2-5): EAGVTQFPSHSVIEKGQTVTLRCDPISGHDNLYWYRRVMGKEIKFLLHFVKESKQDESGMPNNRFLAERTGGTYSTLKVQPAELEDSGVYFCASSQEKGSSGGTQETQYFGPGTRLLVL.

This chain joins TRBV19 and TRBJ2-1; 8 bases are shared with TRBD1. The CDR3 spans 15 residues. The V and J ends lost 4 bases and 1 base, in that order; junction bases with no gene match: 3. Germline V gives CDR1 LNHDA, CDR2 SQIVND (reference sequence). The CDR3 sequence: CASSTRTGSYNEQFF. CDR3 in DNA: TGTGCCAGTAGTACTAGGACAGGGTCCTACAATGAGCAGTTCTTC.

The chain uses TRBV12-2 and TRBJ1-4; TRBD1, the D gene given by the table, was not confirmed from the DNA. TRBV12-2 is a listed pseudogene. This CDR3 is built from 18 residues. The CDR3 sequence is CASRFHFARGLANEKLFF. The CDR3, as DNA: TGTGCAAGTCGCTTTCATTTTGCCAGGGGGCTGGCTAATGAAAAACTGTTTTTT.

The rearrangement uses TRBV19 and TRBJ2-3, with D hard to call. V lost 0 bases, J lost 3 bases, and 10 bases lay in between. The V gene's germline CDR1 is LNHDA and CDR2 SQIVND (reference sequence). There are 15 residues in the CDR3. The CDR3 region is CASSIDLYGTDTQYF. Written as DNA, the CDR3 is TGTGCCAGTAGTATAGATCTATATGGTACAGATACGCAGTATTTT.

This chain joins TRBV13 and TRBJ2-7; 15 bases fit TRBD2. The CDR3 runs 15 residues. The germline V gene has CDR1 PRHDT and CDR2 FYEKMQ (reference sequence). J lost 4 bases, V lost 5 bases, and 3 bases had no gene match. CDR3 in amino acids: CASSMGLAGGYEQYV. CDR3 DNA: TGTGCCAGCAGCATGGGACTAGCGGGGGGTTACGAGCAGTACGTC.

The CDR3 spells CASSPNRGGTNEKLFF. DNA of the CDR3: TGTGCCAGCAGCCCAAACAGGGGTGGAACTAATGAAAAACTGTTTTTT. The chain carries TRBV4-2 and TRBJ1-4; TRBD1 matches at 7 bases. The CDR3 contains 16 residues. The J segment lost 1 base and the V segment lost 4 bases, leaving 6 bases of the junction unmatched. The germline CDR1 and CDR2 sequences are LGHNA and YNFKEQ.